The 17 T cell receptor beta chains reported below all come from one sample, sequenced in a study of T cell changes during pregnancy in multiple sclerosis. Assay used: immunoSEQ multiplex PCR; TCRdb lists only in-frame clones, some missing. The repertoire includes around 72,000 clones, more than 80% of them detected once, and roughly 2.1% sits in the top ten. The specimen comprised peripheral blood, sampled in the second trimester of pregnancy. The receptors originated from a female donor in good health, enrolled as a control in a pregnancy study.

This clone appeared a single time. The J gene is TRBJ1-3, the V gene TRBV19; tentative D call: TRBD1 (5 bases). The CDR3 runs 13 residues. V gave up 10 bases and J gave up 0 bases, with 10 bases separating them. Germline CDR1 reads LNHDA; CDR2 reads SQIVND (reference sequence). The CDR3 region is CATRVGSGNTIYF. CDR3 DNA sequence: TGTGCCACCAGGGTCGGCTCTGGAAACACCATATATTTT.

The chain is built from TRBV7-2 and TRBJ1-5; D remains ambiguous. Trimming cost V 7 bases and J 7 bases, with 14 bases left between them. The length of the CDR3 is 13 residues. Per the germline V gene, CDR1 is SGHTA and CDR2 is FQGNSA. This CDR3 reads CASTPGMGQPQHF. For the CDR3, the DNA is TGTGCCAGCACCCCCGGGATGGGGCAGCCCCAGCATTTT.

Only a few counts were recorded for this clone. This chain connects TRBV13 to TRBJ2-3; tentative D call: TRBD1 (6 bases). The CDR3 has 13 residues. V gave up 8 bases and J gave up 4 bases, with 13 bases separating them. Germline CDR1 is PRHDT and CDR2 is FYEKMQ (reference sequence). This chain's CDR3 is CASWGPEADTQYF. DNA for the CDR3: TGTGCCAGCTGGGGGCCGGAGGCAGATACGCAGTATTTT.

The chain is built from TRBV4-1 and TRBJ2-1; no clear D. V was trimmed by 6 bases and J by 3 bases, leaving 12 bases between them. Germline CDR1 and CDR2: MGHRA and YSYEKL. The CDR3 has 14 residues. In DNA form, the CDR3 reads TGCGCCAGCAGACCGGGTCTATACTACAATGAGCAGTTCTTC. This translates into CASRPGLYYNEQFF.

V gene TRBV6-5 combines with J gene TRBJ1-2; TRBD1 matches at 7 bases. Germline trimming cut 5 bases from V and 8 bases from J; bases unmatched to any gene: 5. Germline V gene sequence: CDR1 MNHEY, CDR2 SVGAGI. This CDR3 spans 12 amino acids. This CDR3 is CASSQTGLGYTF. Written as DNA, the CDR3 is TGTGCCAGCAGTCAGACAGGGTTAGGCTACACCTTC.

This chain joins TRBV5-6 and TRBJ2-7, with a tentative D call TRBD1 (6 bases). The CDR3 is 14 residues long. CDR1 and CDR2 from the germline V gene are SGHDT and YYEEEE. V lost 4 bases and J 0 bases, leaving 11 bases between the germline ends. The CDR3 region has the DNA TGTGCCAGCAGCCTAGACAGGAGCTCCTACGAGCAGTACTTC. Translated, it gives CASSLDRSSYEQYF.

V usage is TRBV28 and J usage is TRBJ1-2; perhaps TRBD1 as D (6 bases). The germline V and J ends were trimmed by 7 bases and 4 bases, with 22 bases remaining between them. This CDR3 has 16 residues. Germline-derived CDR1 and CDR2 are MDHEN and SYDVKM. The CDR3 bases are TGTGCCAGCACCTCAACGGGACAAGGGGACCTCTATGGCTACACCTTC. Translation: CASTSTGQGDLYGYTF.

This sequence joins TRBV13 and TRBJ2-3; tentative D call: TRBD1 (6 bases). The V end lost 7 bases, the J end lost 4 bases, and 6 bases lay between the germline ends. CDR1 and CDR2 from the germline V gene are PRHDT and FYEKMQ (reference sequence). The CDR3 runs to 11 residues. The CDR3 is CASKGADTQYF. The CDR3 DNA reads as TGTGCCAGCAAGGGGGCAGATACGCAGTATTTT.

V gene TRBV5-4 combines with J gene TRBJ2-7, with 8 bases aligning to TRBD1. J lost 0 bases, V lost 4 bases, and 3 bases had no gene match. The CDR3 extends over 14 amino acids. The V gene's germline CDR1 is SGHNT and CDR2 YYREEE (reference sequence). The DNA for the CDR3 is TGTGCCAGCAGCGTAGACAGGGGCTCCTACGAGCAGTACTTC. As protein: CASSVDRGSYEQYF.

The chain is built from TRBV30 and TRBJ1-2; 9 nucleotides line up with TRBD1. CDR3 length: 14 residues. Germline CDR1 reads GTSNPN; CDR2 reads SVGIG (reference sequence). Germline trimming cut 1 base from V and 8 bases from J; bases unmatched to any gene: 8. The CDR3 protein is CAWSGGTGYNGYTF. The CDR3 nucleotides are TGTGCCTGGAGTGGAGGGACAGGGTATAACGGCTACACCTTC.

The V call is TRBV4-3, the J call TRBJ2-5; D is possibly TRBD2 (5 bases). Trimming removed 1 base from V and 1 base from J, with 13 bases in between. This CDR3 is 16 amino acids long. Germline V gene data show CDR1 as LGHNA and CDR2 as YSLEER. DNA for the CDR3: TGCGCCAGCAGCCAAGTTTACCGGGGAGCCCAAGAGACCCAGTACTTC. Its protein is CASSQVYRGAQETQYF.

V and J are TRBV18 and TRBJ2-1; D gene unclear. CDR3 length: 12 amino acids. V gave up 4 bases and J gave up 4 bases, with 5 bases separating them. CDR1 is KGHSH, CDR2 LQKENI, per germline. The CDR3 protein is CASSQQYNEQFF. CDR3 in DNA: TGTGCCAGCTCACAACAGTACAATGAGCAGTTCTTC.

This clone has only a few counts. CDR3 protein: CASNPGLMNTEAFF. In DNA form, the CDR3 reads TGTGCCAGCAACCCAGGGCTTATGAACACTGAAGCTTTCTTT. The genes are TRBV5-5 and TRBJ1-1; D may be TRBD1 (5 bases). CDR1 is SGHKS and CDR2 is YYEKEE in the germline V gene (reference sequence). The CDR3 sequence is 14 residues long. V was trimmed by 6 bases and J by 0 bases, leaving 12 bases between them.

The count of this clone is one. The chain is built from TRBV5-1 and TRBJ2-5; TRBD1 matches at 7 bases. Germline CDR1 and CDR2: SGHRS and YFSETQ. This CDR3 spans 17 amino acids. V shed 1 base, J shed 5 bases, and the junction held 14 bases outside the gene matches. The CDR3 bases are TGCGCCAGCAGCTTGAATGGAGACAGGGCAAGGGGGGAGACCCAGTACTTC. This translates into CASSLNGDRARGETQYF.

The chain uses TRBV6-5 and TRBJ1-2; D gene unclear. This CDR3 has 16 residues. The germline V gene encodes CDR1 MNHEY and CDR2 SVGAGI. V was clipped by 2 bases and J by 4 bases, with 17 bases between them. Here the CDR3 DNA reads TGTGCCAGCAGTTACGGGCTTTGGGGAGGAGGCTATGGCTACACCTTC. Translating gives CASSYGLWGGGYGYTF.

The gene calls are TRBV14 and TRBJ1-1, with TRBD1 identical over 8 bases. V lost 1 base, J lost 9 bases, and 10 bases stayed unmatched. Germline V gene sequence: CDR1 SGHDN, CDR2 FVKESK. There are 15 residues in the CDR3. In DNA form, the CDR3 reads TGTGCCAGCAGCCAAGTTCGAACAGGGGGGTTTAAAGCTTTCTTT. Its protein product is CASSQVRTGGFKAFF.

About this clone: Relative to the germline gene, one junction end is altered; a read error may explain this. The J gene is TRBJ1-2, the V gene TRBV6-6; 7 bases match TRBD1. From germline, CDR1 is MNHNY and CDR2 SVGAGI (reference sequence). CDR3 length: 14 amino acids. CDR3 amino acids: CASSYAEFGTALSF. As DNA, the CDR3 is TGTGCCAGCAGTTACGCAGAATTCGGGACAGCTCTTTCCTTC.